One and the same sample provided the 20 T cell receptor beta chains below, sequenced in a study of T cell clonality in common variable immunodeficiency. Regarding the study as a whole: Reportedly, TCR beta sequences from common variable immunodeficiency showed fewer deletions and N-nucleotide insertions.

No antigen has been identified for these receptors. TCRdb keeps only in-frame clones here, not all; method: immunoSEQ multiplex PCR. The profile covers approximately 16,000 clones, none occurring a single time. Sequenced: peripheral blood mononuclear cells. The receptors were sampled from a human donor with common variable immunodeficiency.

Worth noting for this clone: Other DNA sequences in the same sample also yield this CDR3. The sequenced CDR3 bases are TGTGCCAGCTCACCCGGGACAGGGCGGCAAGAGACC. This translates into CASSPGTGRQET. The whole CDR3 is CASSPGTGRQETQYF. The rearrangement uses TRBV18 and TRBJ2-5; 9 nucleotides align to TRBD1. The CDR3 is cut off 3 residues early in the read; its end comes from the germline J gene. There are 15 residues in the CDR3. V gave up 3 bases and J gave up 2 bases; unmatched junction bases: 4. The germline gives CDR1 KGHSH, CDR2 LQKENI.

This clone came up a few times. The observed sequence ends 3 residues before the CDR3 terminus, with the missing tail filled in from the germline J gene. The sample carries other DNA sequences with the same CDR3. V is TRBV18 and J is TRBJ2-7, with D possibly matching TRBD2 (5 bases). Trimming pared 6 bases from V and 2 bases from J, leaving 17 bases between. CDR3 length equals 15 residues. Per germline, CDR1 KGHSH and CDR2 LQKENI. The CDR3 is CASSPSGGRAYEQYF. The sequenced CDR3 bases are TGTGCCAGCTCTCCGTCAGGTGGGCGGGCCTACGAG.

Details on this clone: The read ends 3 residues before the CDR3 terminus; that terminus is restored from the germline J gene. V is TRBV7-9 and J is TRBJ2-3; 7 bases line up with TRBD2. With 8 bases clipped from V and 4 bases from J, the junction kept 6 bases outside the gene matches. There are 13 residues in the CDR3. CDR1 is SEHNR and CDR2 is FQNEAQ in the germline V gene (reference sequence). CDR3 DNA (partial): TGTGCCAGCCACGCCCGGGGGGCAGATACG. Amino acid sequence: CASHARGADT. The CDR3 in full is CASHARGADTQYF.

Comments on this clone: The sequence runs out 3 residues before the end of the CDR3; the remainder is reconstructed from the germline J gene. The chain joins TRBV7-2 to TRBJ1-4; TRBD1 is a possible D gene (5 bases). Trimming shortened V by 6 bases and J by 8 bases, and 19 bases separated the two germline ends. This CDR3 is 15 amino acids long. The germline gives CDR1 SGHTA, CDR2 FQGNSA. The CDR3 is CASRPPGGWGEKLFF. Incomplete CDR3 DNA: TGTGCCAGCAGACCCCCCGGGGGGTGGGGAGAAAAA.

Concerning this clone itself: Read sequence stops 3 residues before the CDR3 end, and the germline J gene provides the missing end. This chain uses TRBV20-1 with TRBJ1-5; D possibly corresponds to TRBD1 (5 bases). Germline V gives CDR1 DFQATT, CDR2 SNEGSKA (reference sequence). Trimming removed 5 bases at V and 3 bases at J, with 20 bases between. CDR3 length: 16 residues. This CDR3 reads CSAPLSGGAYNQPQHF. CDR3 bases read: TGCAGTGCTCCCCTTAGTGGCGGGGCGTACAATCAGCCC.

This clone was recorded a few times. The missing CDR3 end, 3 residues past where the read stops, is filled in from the germline J gene. This rearrangement joins TRBV5-1 to TRBJ2-7; 8 nucleotides match TRBD2. There are 16 residues in the CDR3. V gave up 3 bases and J gave up 0 bases; unmatched junction bases: 8. Germline values: CDR1 SGHRS, CDR2 YFSETQ. The DNA read from the CDR3 is TGCGCCAGCAGCTGGTCAGCGGGGGCAAGCTCCTACGAG. As protein: CASSWSAGASSYE. The full CDR3 is CASSWSAGASSYEQYF.

The CDR3 DNA, read in part, is TGTGCCAGCAGCTTGGACTTCTACGAG. Protein sequence: CASSLDFYE. The entire CDR3 sequence reads CASSLDFYEQYF. The J gene is TRBJ2-7, the V gene TRBV7-9; D may be TRBD2 (5 bases). The read ends 3 residues early relative to the CDR3; the germline J gene fills the gap. The CDR3 loop spans 12 amino acids. Trimming shortened V by 3 bases and J by 3 bases, and 6 bases separated the two germline ends. Germline CDR1 SEHNR, CDR2 FQNEAQ (reference sequence).

Remarks on this clone: The read gets to within 3 residues of the CDR3 end, and the germline J gene fills in the rest. The chain is built from TRBV6-2 or TRBV6-3 and TRBJ1-6; TRBD1 agrees at 12 bases. The trim removed 7 bases at V and 8 bases at J, leaving 12 bases unmatched. Germline CDR1 and CDR2: MNHEY and SVGEGT. The CDR3 is 17 amino acids. CDR3 DNA, as far as it was read: TGTGCCAGCAAACCTCCGAGGGACAGGGGGCCTGATTCACCC. Residues: CASKPPRDRGPDSP. The full CDR3 reads CASKPPRDRGPDSPLHF.

This clone was found many times. The sequence runs out 3 residues before the end of the CDR3; the remainder is reconstructed from the germline J gene. The genes are TRBV10-3 and TRBJ2-3, with 7 bases matching TRBD2. CDR3 length equals 14 residues. The V and J ends lost 6 bases and 0 bases, in that order; junction bases with no gene match: 3. The germline gives CDR1 ENHRY, CDR2 SYGVKD. This CDR3 is CAISPSGSTDTQYF. Partial CDR3 DNA: TGTGCCATCAGCCCTAGCGGAAGCACAGATACG.

Ten or more counts support this clone. The read stops 3 residues short of the end of the CDR3; the missing end is completed from the germline J gene. The chain recombines TRBV6-1 with TRBJ2-1, with 9 bases fitting TRBD1. The CDR3 is 15 amino acids. V shed 4 bases, J shed 5 bases, and the junction held 6 bases outside the gene matches. Germline values: CDR1 MNHNS, CDR2 SASEGT. CDR3 DNA (partial): TGTGCCAGCAGTGCGGACAGGGGAAGGGACAATGAG. Its translation is CASSADRGRDNE. The full CDR3 sequence reads CASSADRGRDNEQFF.

This clone was found a few times. The read comes to an end 3 residues before the CDR3 does, leaving the germline J gene to fill in the end. The V and J genes are TRBV19 and TRBJ2-7; TRBD1 matches 7 bases. CDR1 is LNHDA, CDR2 SQIVND, per germline (reference sequence). The CDR3 totals 15 residues. Trimming cost V 6 bases and J 0 bases; bases outside gene matches: 8. CDR3 protein: CASRGPGQSSYEQYF. CDR3 bases read: TGTGCCAGTAGGGGTCCGGGACAGAGCTCCTACGAG.

Concerning this clone itself: The read is 3 residues too short to cover the CDR3 end, so that end is filled in from the germline J gene. Other DNA sequences from this sample encode an identical CDR3 as well. The chain recombines TRBV30 with TRBJ1-5; no reliable D call. Trimming cost V 1 base and J 2 bases, with 6 bases left between them. This CDR3 comprises 13 residues. In germline, CDR1 is GTSNPN, CDR2 SVGIG (reference sequence). The CDR3 protein is CAWSGQGNQPQHF. The CDR3 DNA, read in part, is TGTGCCTGGAGTGGTCAGGGCAATCAGCCC.

Regarding this clone: The read halts 3 residues ahead of the CDR3 end, with the missing end drawn from the germline J gene. The chain uses TRBV30 and TRBJ1-5; a weak D match, TRBD1 (5 bases). The CDR3 covers 14 residues. CDR1 GTSNPN and CDR2 SVGIG come from the germline V gene (reference sequence). The V end lost 0 bases, the J end lost 7 bases, and 13 bases lay between the germline ends. Incomplete CDR3 DNA: TGTGCCTGGAGTGTAGGGCAGGGAAGCCAGCCC. Translation gives CAWSVGQGSQP. The entire CDR3 protein reads CAWSVGQGSQPQHF.

This clone came up a few times. With the read ending 3 residues before the CDR3 end, the germline J gene is used to fill in that end. The rearrangement uses TRBV7-8 and TRBJ2-7; TRBD1 matches at 8 bases. The CDR3 totals 15 residues. V lost 2 bases to trimming and J lost 2 bases; unmatched junction nucleotides: 5. CDR1 SGHVS and CDR2 FQNEAQ come from the germline V gene. The covered CDR3 bases are TGTGCCAGCAGCTTATCTGCGGACAGGGCCTACGAG. This encodes CASSLSADRAYE. The CDR3 reads in full as CASSLSADRAYEQYF.

This clone was observed many times. Read coverage stops 3 residues before the CDR3 terminus; the germline J gene supplies the remainder. The chain uses TRBV20-1 and TRBJ2-1, with a tentative D call TRBD1 (5 bases). Germline-derived CDR1 and CDR2 are DFQATT and SNEGSKA (reference sequence). The CDR3 loop spans 18 amino acids. Trimming left V 5 bases short and J 2 bases short, with 25 bases between. CDR3 DNA (partial): TGCAGTGCTGCCGCCCCAGGGCAGCACAAAAGAGCCTACAATGAG. Its translation: CSAAAPGQHKRAYNE. The complete CDR3 protein is CSAAAPGQHKRAYNEQFF.

This clone was detected a few times. The CDR3 end falls 3 residues outside the read, so it is completed with the germline J gene. The chain employs TRBV18 and TRBJ1-1; D unclear. Trimming shortened V by 2 bases and J by 0 bases, and 4 bases separated the two germline ends. The CDR3 runs to 13 residues. Germline loops: CDR1 KGHSH, CDR2 LQKENI. The CDR3 loop is CASSPVMNTEAFF. The CDR3 DNA, read in part, is TGTGCCAGCTCACCAGTTATGAACACTGAA.

With respect to this clone: The observed sequence ends 3 residues before the CDR3 terminus, with the missing tail filled in from the germline J gene. The chain couples TRBV19 to TRBJ2-5; D call uncertain. CDR3 length: 13 residues. Germline V lookup: CDR1 LNHDA, CDR2 SQIVND (reference sequence). Between the trimmed V and J ends, which lost 4 bases and 2 bases, there was a span of 8 bases. The chain's CDR3 is CASSNQDQETQYF. Partial CDR3 DNA: TGTGCCAGTAGTAATCAGGATCAAGAGACC.

A remark on this clone: Read sequence stops 3 residues before the CDR3 end, and the germline J gene provides the missing end. The V call is TRBV2, the J call TRBJ1-4; the match to TRBD1 covers 9 bases. With 7 bases clipped from V and 6 bases from J, the junction kept 6 bases outside the gene matches. Germline CDR1 is SNHLY and CDR2 is FYNNEI. The CDR3 spans 14 residues. The part of the CDR3 DNA that was read is TGTGCCAGCACGGGACAGGGTTGGGATGAAAAA. Translation gives CASTGQGWDEK. The CDR3 as a whole reads CASTGQGWDEKLFF.

The table lists this clone with a few counts. The CDR3 end lies 3 residues beyond the end of the read and is filled in from the germline J gene. This chain joins TRBV7-2 and TRBJ1-5, with a possible D match to TRBD1 (5 bases). CDR3 size: 14 residues. Trimming cost V 1 base and J 7 bases, with 11 bases left between them. CDR1 is SGHTA, CDR2 FQGNSA, per germline. CDR3 bases read: TGTGCCAGCAGCTTAGGTGGGGGGGGGCAGCCC. Translated, it gives CASSLGGGGQP. The full CDR3 protein is CASSLGGGGQPQHF.

This clone was counted between two and nine times. The CDR3 end falls 3 residues outside the read, so it is completed with the germline J gene. This chain links TRBV7-2 with TRBJ2-7; 9 nucleotides line up with TRBD2. V was pared by 0 bases and J by 1 base, with 1 base of the junction left unmatched. The CDR3 length is 15 residues. The germline CDR1 and CDR2 sequences are SGHTA and FQGNSA. The part of the CDR3 DNA that was read is TGTGCCAGCAGCTTAGCAGCGGGGGGTTCCTACGAG. It specifies CASSLAAGGSYE. The entire CDR3 protein reads CASSLAAGGSYEQYF.